This T cell receptor beta chain was observed in a study of control samples from healthy donors and cancer patients. The CDR3 is made up of 16 amino acids. V lost 3 bases to trimming and J lost 2 bases; unmatched junction nucleotides: 7. CDR1 and CDR2 from the germline V gene are SGHDT and YYEEEE. Clones were read by immunoSEQ multiplex PCR, and TCRdb kept only the in-frame ones, dropping some. The sample yields some 94,000 clones, roughly 86% seen once. V gene TRBV5-6 combines with J gene TRBJ2-3; TRBD2 matches 9 bases. The sequenced material came from blood. This receptor was taken from a woman between 50 and 59 years old in good health. CDR3 coding DNA: TGTGCCAGCAGCTACTTAGCGGGGGCCCACACAGATACGCAGTATTTT. It translates to CASSYLAGAHTDTQYF.